The 11 T cell receptor beta chains in this list originate from one sample, sequenced in a study of control samples from healthy donors and cancer patients (dated by TCRdb to about 2020). Libraries were prepared through the immunoSEQ multiplex PCR assay. In TCRdb, the immuneACCESS table is reduced to in-frame sequences with V and J assigned. These tables do not hold every clone; where another copy was compared, an unresolved V gene accounts for under half, and the others remain unexplained. The table for this sample lists 130,000 or so clones; more than 70% of them were counted only once. The ten top clones hold about 3.2% of the sample. Sequencing was done on a sample of blood. The receptor source for this set is a man between 50 and 59 years old in good health.

The rearrangement uses TRBV9 and TRBJ2-1, with 10 bases lining up with TRBD2. The germline CDR1 and CDR2 sequences are SGDLS and YYNGEE. This CDR3 is 15 amino acids long. Losses at the gene ends were 1 base for V and 7 bases for J; bases not matched to a gene: 5. In nucleotides, the CDR3 is TGTGCCAGCAGCGTATGGGCTAGCGGGGGAAATGAGCAGTTCTTC. Translated: CASSVWASGGNEQFF.

The chain carries TRBV6-5 and TRBJ1-1; no firm D call. Deletions cut 6 bases from V and 1 base from J, with 9 bases between. CDR1 is MNHEY, CDR2 SVGAGI, per germline. The CDR3 has 13 amino acids. In nucleotides, the CDR3 is TGTGCCAGCAGGAGGGATTGGAACACTGAAGCTTTCTTT. It encodes CASRRDWNTEAFF.

The CDR3 is CASSLNRGASFF. CDR3 nucleotides: TGTGCCAGCAGCTTAAACCGGGGGGCATCTTTCTTT. The chain carries TRBV7-9 and TRBJ1-1; possible D gene TRBD1, 6 bases. CDR3 length equals 12 residues. V was trimmed by 2 bases and J by 12 bases, leaving 13 bases between them. Germline CDR1 is SEHNR and CDR2 is FQNEAQ (reference sequence).

The chain uses TRBV5-1 and TRBJ2-5; D gene ambiguous. V lost 1 base and J 2 bases, leaving 6 bases between the germline ends. The CDR3 spans 13 residues. Germline-derived CDR1 and CDR2 are SGHRS and YFSETQ. The CDR3 coding sequence is TGCGCCAGCAGCTTGAAATGGCAAGAGACCCAGTACTTC. Translation: CASSLKWQETQYF.

This chain uses TRBV18 with TRBJ1-4, with TRBD1 matching over 7 bases. Trimming took 3 bases from V and 3 from J; bases not matched to a gene: 7. CDR3 size: 16 residues. The germline V gene has CDR1 KGHSH and CDR2 LQKENI. CDR3 coding DNA: TGTGCCAGCTCACCGCGACAGGGAATGTCTAATGAAAAACTGTTTTTT. It specifies CASSPRQGMSNEKLFF.

The genes are TRBV30 and TRBJ2-7; possibly TRBD2 for D (5 bases). The germline V gene has CDR1 GTSNPN and CDR2 SVGIG (reference sequence). V dropped 4 bases and J dropped 3 bases, with 7 bases sitting between them. The CDR3 has 11 residues. This CDR3 reads CAWTSGYEQYF. Written as DNA, the CDR3 is TGTGCCTGGACGAGCGGCTACGAGCAGTACTTC.

The chain has TRBV5-1 and TRBJ2-3, with D unclear. Germline V gene sequence: CDR1 SGHRS, CDR2 YFSETQ. Trimming took off 4 bases at V and 5 bases at J, with 14 bases between the two ends. The CDR3 is made up of 14 amino acids. CDR3 sequence reads: CASSQLADKDTQYF. The DNA of the CDR3 is TGCGCCAGCAGCCAACTGGCAGATAAAGATACGCAGTATTTT.

The rearrangement joins TRBV6-5 to TRBJ1-3, with D unclear. This CDR3 region has 14 residues. Germline-derived CDR1 and CDR2 are MNHEY and SVGAGI. V was shortened by 8 bases and J by 2 bases, with 13 bases between the two germline ends. CDR3 nucleotide sequence: TGTGCCAGCCTTAAGCCCTACCCTGGAAACACCATATATTTT. Translation gives CASLKPYPGNTIYF.

The chain joins TRBV24-1 to TRBJ2-3, with 8 bases aligning to TRBD2. V lost 7 bases and J lost 4; bases outside the gene matches: 6. The length of the CDR3 is 14 residues. Germline V gene lookup returns CDR1 KGHDR and CDR2 SFDVKD. CDR3 DNA sequence: TGTGCCACCAGCCGGGGGGGCAGGGCAGATACGCAGTATTTT. Amino acid sequence: CATSRGGRADTQYF.

The chain joins TRBV10-3 to TRBJ1-5; unclear D gene. V lost 2 bases, J lost 3 bases, and 2 bases lay in between. Germline CDR1 reads ENHRY; CDR2 reads SYGVKD. The CDR3 sequence is 12 residues long. The CDR3 region is CAISEINQPQHF. In DNA form, the CDR3 reads TGTGCCATCAGTGAGATCAATCAGCCCCAGCATTTT.

This sequence joins TRBV3-1 (or the pseudogene TRBV3-2) and TRBJ1-1; tentatively, D is TRBD1 (5 bases). Per germline, CDR1 LGHDT and CDR2 YNNKEL (reference sequence). The CDR3 is made up of 14 amino acids. Trimming removed 5 bases at V and 4 bases at J, with 14 bases between. The CDR3 loop is CASSAQVSRTEAFF. CDR3 bases: TGTGCCAGCAGCGCACAGGTTTCGCGCACTGAAGCTTTCTTT.